Listed here are 32 T cell receptor beta chains from one sample, sequenced in a study of T cell repertoires in cytomegalovirus infection. TCRdb redid the calling of the reads with MiXCR, one entry per CDR3 protein. The repertoire consists of some 300,000 distinct CDR3 sequences, with roughly an eighth occurring once and the leading ten covering about 10%. The sequenced material came from PBMCs. These receptors were collected from a human donor in good health (CMV status not recorded). Some clones in this sample may be carry-over from other donors' samples.

At least ten counts were recorded for this clonotype. The rearrangement links TRBV12-3 or TRBV12-4 to TRBJ1-2, with 9 positions matching TRBD1. V was clipped by 5 bases and J by 4 bases; unmatched bases: 5. This CDR3 is built from 14 residues. The CDR3 sequence: CASSQTGGLYGYTF. The CDR3 DNA sequence: TGTGCCAGCAGTCAAACAGGGGGCCTCTATGGCTACACCTTC.

The table lists this clonotype with a few counts. The chain has TRBV29-1 and TRBJ1-1, with D hard to call. The CDR3 is 10 residues long. Germline assignment: CDR1 SQVTM and CDR2 ANQGSEA. Trimming left V 5 bases short and J 4 bases short, with 5 bases between. The CDR3 nucleotides are TGCAGCGTTCGGGTCACTGAAGCTTTCTTT. Its translation: CSVRVTEAFF. Using reference TRBV29-1 and TRBJ1-1 for the parts outside the CDR3, the full variable domain is SAVISQKPSRDICQRGTSLTIQCQVDSQVTMMFWYRQQPGQSLTLIATANQGSEATYESGFVIDKFPISRPNLTFSTLTVSNMSPEDSSIYLCSVRVTEAFFGQGTRLTVV.

This clonotype showed up many times. The chain recombines TRBV20-1 with TRBJ2-3; 8 nucleotides align to TRBD2. Trimming at V came to 3 bases and at J to 8 bases, leaving 22 bases not matched to a gene. The CDR3 consists of 18 residues. Germline V CDR1 and CDR2: DFQATT, SNEGSKA (reference sequence). The CDR3 nucleotides are TGCAGTGCTAGGGCCTTAGCGGGAATTGGGGCCTTCGGGGGTACGCAGTATTTT. This encodes CSARALAGIGAFGGTQYF.

This clonotype was detected ten times or more. This rearrangement joins TRBV7-6 to TRBJ2-7; a possible D gene is TRBD2 (6 bases). The CDR3 loop spans 16 amino acids. Between the trimmed V and J ends, which lost 0 bases and 0 bases, there was a span of 12 bases. CDR1 is SGHVS and CDR2 is FNYEAQ in the germline V gene. The CDR3 sequence is CASSLARDSTSYEQYF. The CDR3 region has the DNA TGTGCCAGCAGCTTAGCCCGGGACTCAACCTCCTACGAGCAGTACTTC.

This clonotype was observed at least ten times. V is TRBV20-1 and J is TRBJ1-2; the D gene is possibly TRBD1 (5 bases). The V gene's germline CDR1 is DFQATT and CDR2 SNEGSKA (reference sequence). Deletions cut 0 bases from V and 13 bases from J, with 12 bases between. The CDR3 runs to 11 residues. CDR3 DNA: TGCAGTGCTAGAGAAACTCGGGACCCCACCTTC. This gives the protein CSARETRDPTF.

The rearrangement uses TRBV15 and TRBJ2-3; D possibly uses TRBD1 or TRBD2 (6 bases each). The CDR3 is made up of 17 amino acids. V lost 2 bases, J lost 2 bases, and 17 bases lay in between. Germline V gene sequence: CDR1 LNHNV, CDR2 YYDKDF (reference sequence). In DNA, the CDR3 is TGTGCCACCAGCAGAAGGGGGTTGACGGGGGTCACAGATACGCAGTATTTT. Protein: CATSRRGLTGVTDTQYF.

This clonotype was detected many times. The genes are TRBV7-6 and TRBJ2-2, with D perhaps TRBD2 (6 bases). Trimming shortened V by 1 base and J by 2 bases, and 20 bases separated the two germline ends. This CDR3 is built from 19 residues. The V gene's germline CDR1 is SGHVS and CDR2 FNYEAQ. DNA of the CDR3: TGTGCCAGCAGCTTAGTCTCGGGGCTAGGCGGGATTAACACCGGGGAGCTGTTTTTT. Amino acid sequence: CASSLVSGLGGINTGELFF.

This clonotype was detected ten times or more. This chain uses TRBV7-2 with TRBJ1-5; D gene ambiguous. The CDR3 runs to 14 residues. V lost 1 base, J lost 7 bases, and 11 bases lay in between. Per the germline V gene, CDR1 is SGHTA and CDR2 is FQGNSA. The CDR3 spells CASSLDMGGQPQHF. The DNA for the CDR3 is TGTGCCAGCAGCTTAGATATGGGTGGCCAGCCCCAGCATTTT.

This clonotype occurred a few times. V is TRBV18 and J is TRBJ1-1; D uncertain. The V gene's germline CDR1 is KGHSH and CDR2 LQKENI. V lost 3 bases to trimming and J lost 0 bases, with 14 bases between them. The CDR3 length is 16 residues. The CDR3 coding sequence is TGTGCCAGCTCACCTAGAAGGGTAGACATGAACACTGAAGCTTTCTTT. Its protein is CASSPRRVDMNTEAFF. Drawing the rest from reference TRBV18 and TRBJ1-1, the complete variable domain is NAGVMQNPRHLVRRRGQEARLRCSPMKGHSHVYWYRQLPEEGLKFMVYLQKENIIDESGMPKERFSAEFPKEGPSILRIQQVVRGDSAAYFCASSPRRVDMNTEAFFGQGTRLTVV.

The rearrangement uses TRBV14 and TRBJ1-1; a possible D gene is TRBD1 (5 bases). From germline, CDR1 is SGHDN and CDR2 FVKESK. With 1 base removed from V and 3 bases from J, the gap between germline ends came to 24 bases. The CDR3 length is 19 residues. The CDR3 DNA follows: TGTGCCAGCAGCCAAGTCTACCCGGGACGTCAAACGGTTGACACTGAAGCTTTCTTT. This translates into CASSQVYPGRQTVDTEAFF.

A word on this clonotype: Given the absence of the conserved phenylalanine or tryptophan at the CDR3 end, a read error is likely. V and J are TRBV25-1 and TRBJ1-2; D perhaps matches TRBD1 (5 bases). This CDR3 is 18 amino acids long. Trimming took 2 bases from V and 0 from J, leaving 19 bases between them. Looked up from germline, CDR1 is MGHDK and CDR2 is SYGVNS. CDR3 sequence reads: CASSEAEGPGRSNYGYTY. CDR3 DNA: TGTGCCAGCAGTGAAGCGGAGGGGCCAGGGCGATCTAACTATGGCTACACCTAC.

This clonotype was found a few times. The V gene is TRBV29-1, the J gene TRBJ1-1; possible D gene TRBD1, 5 bases. V was cut by 5 bases and J by 5 bases, with 15 bases left in between. There are 13 residues in the CDR3. Germline CDR1 is SQVTM and CDR2 is ANQGSEA. The CDR3 nucleotides are TGCAGCGTTTTCTTGTCTTGGGGGACTGAAGCTTTCTTT. Amino acids: CSVFLSWGTEAFF.

The table lists this clonotype with a few counts. The V and J genes are TRBV27 and TRBJ2-1; no reliable D call. The CDR3 runs 14 residues. V lost 4 bases, J lost 9 bases, and 16 bases lay in between. Germline CDR1 is MNHEY and CDR2 is SMNVEV (reference sequence). The CDR3 loop reads CASSSSWAFSEQFF. Written as DNA, the CDR3 is TGTGCCAGCAGTTCTTCATGGGCATTTTCTGAGCAGTTCTTC.

Many counts were recorded for this clonotype. The CDR3 region has the DNA TGTGCCAGCAGCCCACAGACAGGGAGGAACACCATATATTTT. Its translation is CASSPQTGRNTIYF. This sequence joins TRBV7-9 and TRBJ1-3; TRBD1 matches 7 bases. V lost 5 bases and J lost 7; bases outside the gene matches: 8. This CDR3 has 14 amino acids. Germline V gene data show CDR1 as SEHNR and CDR2 as FQNEAQ (reference sequence).

This clonotype was observed many times. This chain links TRBV7-6 with TRBJ2-4, with a tentative D call TRBD1 (6 bases). The CDR3 contains 14 residues. V was clipped by 5 bases and J by 5 bases, with 13 bases between them. Germline lookup yields CDR1 SGHVS and CDR2 FNYEAQ. DNA of the CDR3: TGTGCCAGCAGCCCAGCAGGGGCCCAAAACATTCAGTACTTC. It codes for CASSPAGAQNIQYF.

This clonotype was counted ten times or more. The CDR3, as DNA: TGTGCCAGCATCCCGGGCTCTGGGGCCAACGTCCTGACTTTC. Protein sequence: CASIPGSGANVLTF. The chain employs TRBV6-4 and TRBJ2-6; D call uncertain. CDR1 MRHNA and CDR2 SNTAGT come from the germline V gene. V dropped 7 bases and J dropped 0 bases, with 7 bases sitting between them. The CDR3 runs to 14 residues.

The chain links TRBV6-6 to TRBJ1-1, with TRBD1 as a possible D gene (5 bases). This CDR3 has 14 residues. V lost 0 bases and J lost 1, with 6 bases in between. Germline CDR1 and CDR2: MNHNY and SVGAGI (reference sequence). CDR3 amino acids: CASSYSGTNTEAFF. DNA for the CDR3: TGTGCCAGCAGTTACTCTGGGACGAACACTGAAGCTTTCTTT.

This clonotype was detected many times. The chain couples TRBV7-2 to TRBJ2-7; D call uncertain. Trimming stripped 1 base from V and 2 bases from J, with 9 bases between. The CDR3 totals 14 residues. CDR1 and CDR2 (germline): SGHTA, FQGNSA. The CDR3 coding sequence is TGTGCCAGCAGCTTAGTGACGGATACCTACGAGCAGTACTTC. It yields the protein CASSLVTDTYEQYF. The complete variable domain, with remaining parts taken from reference TRBV7-2 and TRBJ2-7, reads GAGVSQSPSNKVTEKGKDVELRCDPISGHTALYWYRQSLGQGLEFLIYFQGNSAPDKSGLPSDRFSAERTGGSVSTLTIQRTQQEDSAVYLCASSLVTDTYEQYFGPGTRLTVT.

The table lists this clonotype with many counts. The chain uses TRBV7-2 and TRBJ1-6; D is unclear. Germline V gene lookup returns CDR1 SGHTA and CDR2 FQGNSA. The V and J ends lost 5 bases and 8 bases respectively, with 13 bases between them. CDR3 length: 14 amino acids. CDR3 DNA: TGTGCCAGCAGCCTCAACTCAAAAGATTCACCCCTCCACTTT. Protein: CASSLNSKDSPLHF.

V is TRBV25-1 and J is TRBJ2-5; D remains unclear. The CDR3 sequence is 12 residues long. Trimming stripped 8 bases from V and 5 bases from J, with 12 bases between. The germline CDR1 and CDR2 sequences are MGHDK and SYGVNS. In DNA, the CDR3 is TGTGCCAGCCGTCTGGCCCCCGAGACCCAGTACTTC. Its protein is CASRLAPETQYF. The entire variable domain, with the rest obtained from reference TRBV25-1 and TRBJ2-5, is as follows: EADIYQTPRYLVIGTGKKITLECSQTMGHDKMYWYQQDPGMELHLIHYSYGVNSTEKGDLSSESTVSRIRTEHFPLTLESARPSHTSQYLCASRLAPETQYFGPGTRLLVL.

On this clonotype: A much larger clone is a single base away; this may be a read error. This chain uses TRBV27 with TRBJ1-1; a weak D match, TRBD1 (5 bases). CDR1 MNHEY and CDR2 SMNVEV come from the germline V gene (reference sequence). This CDR3 contains 17 residues. CDR3 sequence: CANSLYVTLKGDTEAFF. CDR3 bases: TGTGCCAACAGTTTATACGTAACTCTAAAAGGGGACACTGAAGCTTTCTTT.

Only a few counts were recorded for this clonotype. The gene calls are TRBV15 and TRBJ1-6, with D unclear. Trimming removed 0 bases from V and 9 bases from J, with 18 bases in between. Per the germline V gene, CDR1 is LNHNV and CDR2 is YYDKDF (reference sequence). The CDR3 is made up of 17 amino acids. The CDR3 loop reads CATSRDIGLLESSPLHF. In nucleotides, the CDR3 is TGTGCCACCAGCAGAGATATTGGACTCCTCGAATCTTCACCCCTCCACTTT.

The chain recombines TRBV19 with TRBJ2-3; D might be TRBD1 or TRBD2, each matching 5 bases. The V end was cut by 4 bases, the J end by 5 bases, with 19 bases between. CDR3 length: 16 amino acids. From germline, CDR1 is LNHDA and CDR2 SQIVND (reference sequence). This CDR3 is CASSRFGDRPGDTQYF. CDR3 nucleotide sequence: TGTGCCAGTAGTAGGTTCGGGGACCGACCCGGAGATACGCAGTATTTT.

In its sample, this clonotype was seen a few times. This chain uses TRBV7-6 with TRBJ2-4, with 7 positions matching TRBD2. J lost 10 bases, V lost 0 bases, and 0 bases had no gene match. The CDR3 runs to 12 residues. Per the germline V gene, CDR1 is SGHVS and CDR2 is FNYEAQ. The CDR3 reads CASSLAGGIQYF. The CDR3 DNA reads as TGTGCCAGCAGCTTAGCGGGGGGGATTCAGTACTTC. Based on the CDR3 plus reference TRBV7-6 and TRBJ2-4, the full variable domain is GAGVSQSPRYKVTKRGQDVALRCDPISGHVSLYWYRQALGQGPEFLTYFNYEAQQDKSGLPNDRFSAERPEGSISTLTIQRTEQRDSAMYRCASSLAGGIQYFGAGTRLSVL.

This rearrangement joins TRBV29-1 to TRBJ2-7; D gene unclear. CDR3 length: 12 residues. Trimming removed 2 bases from V and 9 bases from J, with 14 bases in between. Per the germline V gene, CDR1 is SQVTM and CDR2 is ANQGSEA. The CDR3 loop is CSVESPRHGQYF. The CDR3 region has the DNA TGCAGCGTTGAAAGTCCCAGGCATGGGCAGTACTTC.

This clonotype turned up a few times. The J gene is TRBJ2-3, the V gene TRBV7-2, with TRBD2 identical over 9 bases. The germline V gene has CDR1 SGHTA and CDR2 FQGNSA. CDR3 size: 17 residues. J was trimmed by 2 bases and V by 2 bases; bases with no gene match: 8. The CDR3, as DNA: TGTGCCAGCAGCTTAATCGGGACTAGCACTTACACAGATACGCAGTATTTT. The encoded protein is CASSLIGTSTYTDTQYF.

This clonotype has only a few counts. This chain links TRBV6-6 with TRBJ1-2; D call uncertain. Trimming took off 0 bases at V and 8 bases at J, with 7 bases between the two ends. Germline V gene lookup returns CDR1 MNHNY and CDR2 SVGAGI (reference sequence). The CDR3 loop spans 12 amino acids. CDR3: CASSYSTGGYTF. The CDR3 DNA reads TGTGCCAGCAGTTACTCGACTGGCGGCTACACCTTC.

The chain has TRBV7-2 and TRBJ2-1, with no clear D. The germline V gene has CDR1 SGHTA and CDR2 FQGNSA. The CDR3 is made up of 14 amino acids. Trimming left V 1 base short and J 6 bases short, with 10 bases between. In DNA, the CDR3 is TGTGCCAGCAGCTTAGACTTGGGTACCAATGAGCAGTTCTTC. Translating it yields CASSLDLGTNEQFF.

This clonotype has a count of ten or more. This chain uses TRBV6-2 or TRBV6-3 with TRBJ2-3, with D perhaps TRBD2 (7 bases). V gave up 2 bases and J gave up 1 base, with 10 bases separating them. Germline values: CDR1 MNHEY, CDR2 SVGEGT. The CDR3 spans 15 residues. The CDR3: CASSYAGAGTDTQYF. The CDR3 nucleotides read TGTGCCAGCAGTTACGCGGGGGCCGGCACAGATACGCAGTATTTT.

This clonotype has a count of ten or more. The chain joins TRBV11-2 to TRBJ1-1, with 7 bases lining up with TRBD1. V dropped 2 bases and J dropped 5; count of bases not matched to a gene: 8. The germline V gene has CDR1 SGHAT and CDR2 FQNNGV. This CDR3 is built from 15 residues. In DNA, the CDR3 is TGTGCCAGCAGCTTACAACAGGGGTCCCTTACTGAAGCTTTCTTT. Amino acid sequence: CASSLQQGSLTEAFF. The full variable domain, its missing parts supplied by reference TRBV11-2 and TRBJ1-1, is EAGVAQSPRYKIIEKRQSVAFWCNPISGHATLYWYQQILGQGPKLLIQFQNNGVVDDSQLPKDRFSAERLKGVDSTLKIQPAKLEDSAVYLCASSLQQGSLTEAFFGQGTRLTVV.

This clonotype was counted between two and nine times. The chain uses TRBV5-1 and TRBJ2-6, with a weak D call TRBD2 (6 bases). Germline V gene lookup returns CDR1 SGHRS and CDR2 YFSETQ. V shed 7 bases and J shed 3 bases, with 11 bases lying between them. This CDR3 region has 14 residues. CDR3 DNA: TGCGCCAGCCGGGGACTTCTTGGGGCCAACGTCCTGACTTTC. It specifies CASRGLLGANVLTF. The full variable domain, its missing parts supplied by reference TRBV5-1 and TRBJ2-6, is KAGVTQTPRYLIKTRGQQVTLSCSPISGHRSVSWYQQTPGQGLQFLFEYFSETQRNKGNFPGRFSGRQFSNSRSEMNVSTLELGDSALYLCASRGLLGANVLTFGAGSRLTVL.

This clonotype showed up just once. This could be a read error, since a much larger clone is one nucleotide away. J is TRBJ1-1 and V is TRBV12-3 or TRBV12-4; D uncertain. CDR3 length: 14 residues. V was clipped by 7 bases and J by 0 bases, with 12 bases between them. The CDR3 here is CASTLGRVNTEAFF. CDR3 bases: TGTGCCAGCACCTTAGGGAGGGTGAACACTGAAGCTTTCTTT.